This entry lists 5 T cell receptor beta chains sequenced from one sample in a study of blood T cell repertoires in COVID-19. The repertoire was sequenced with immunoSEQ multiplex PCR; TCRdb's copy has only in-frame clones and lacks some. This sample has tens of thousands of clones, with over 75% found just once. The sample consisted of peripheral blood. The receptor set was obtained from an elderly man with COVID-19, enrolled during active disease.

This chain uses TRBV7-2 with TRBJ2-2; D gene ambiguous. Trimming pared 5 bases from V and 5 bases from J, leaving 6 bases between. Germline CDR1 reads SGHTA; CDR2 reads FQGNSA. This CDR3 region has 12 residues. The CDR3 sequence is CASSLRTGELFF. The CDR3 bases are TGTGCCAGCAGCCTTCGGACCGGGGAGCTGTTTTTT.

Notes on this clone: At one end, the junction sequence differs from germline, possibly due to a read error. This chain joins TRBV10-1 and TRBJ2-1; the match to TRBD2 covers 9 bases. Germline values: CDR1 WNHNN, CDR2 SYGVQD (reference sequence). This CDR3 comprises 14 residues. This chain's CDR3 is CASSERGGVAGEIF. CDR3 bases: TGCGCCAGCAGTGAAAGGGGCGGGGTAGCGGGAGAGATCTTC.

The chain joins TRBV27 to TRBJ1-1; the match to TRBD1 covers 7 bases. This CDR3 is 14 amino acids long. After removal of 5 bases from V and 11 bases from J, the junction contained 14 bases not matched to a gene. Germline V gene data show CDR1 as MNHEY and CDR2 as SMNVEV (reference sequence). The CDR3: CASSPPGQMGRAFF. DNA for the CDR3: TGTGCCAGCAGTCCCCCGGGACAGATGGGGAGGGCTTTCTTT.

This chain links TRBV4-3 with TRBJ1-6; the D is unclear. The germline V gene has CDR1 LGHNA and CDR2 YSLEER. This CDR3 contains 16 residues. V shed 4 bases and J shed 7 bases, with 17 bases lying between them. CDR3 amino acids: CASSPIGVPWNSPLHF. CDR3 in DNA: TGCGCCAGCAGCCCTATCGGGGTCCCTTGGAATTCACCCCTCCACTTT.

This clone was picked up one time. This chain uses TRBV5-4 with TRBJ2-3; 11 positions agree with TRBD2. The CDR3 consists of 15 residues. V shed 4 bases, J shed 3 bases, and the junction held 4 bases outside the gene matches. CDR1 SGHNT and CDR2 YYREEE come from the germline V gene (reference sequence). The CDR3 DNA is TGTGCCAGCAGCCCGACTAGCGGGGTAACAGATACGCAGTATTTT. It specifies CASSPTSGVTDTQYF.